Included here is one TCR beta chain sequence, with context. What it binds is unknown. As to time point: week 35, safety follow-up. A single vaccine dose contained 300 ug of mutant IDH1 20-mer peptide, and topical imiquimod was used with it. During weeks 1, 3, 5, 7, 11, 15, 19 and 23, patients received eight vaccinations. Libraries were prepared by immunoSEQ multiplex PCR; TCRdb keeps only in-frame clonotypes and omits some of them. The top ten hold about 11% of the sample, which has about 32,000 clones, around 80% seen once. The record originates from a study of a mutant IDH1 vaccine in newly diagnosed glioma. In the study overall: An approximately 62% male, about 38% female split and a mean age of roughly 37 years characterized treated patients.

This receptor was taken from a woman aged 40 to 50 with glioma. Sequenced here: PBMCs, sampled from a glioma patient whose treatment included an IDH1 peptide vaccine.

In nucleotides, the CDR3 is TGTGCCAGCAGCGTAGGTCCCGGGGAAAAACTGTTTTTT. Encoded protein: CASSVGPGEKLFF. V is TRBV9 and J is TRBJ1-4; D is ambiguous. V lost 0 bases, J lost 8 bases, and 8 bases lay in between. The CDR3 sequence is 13 residues long. Per the germline V gene, CDR1 is SGDLS and CDR2 is YYNGEE. Filled out from reference TRBV9 and TRBJ1-4, the complete variable domain reads DSGVTQTPKHLITATGQRVTLRCSPRSGDLSVYWYQQSLDQGLQFLIQYYNGEERAKGNILERFSAQQFPDLHSELNLSSLELGDSALYFCASSVGPGEKLFFGSGTQLSVL.